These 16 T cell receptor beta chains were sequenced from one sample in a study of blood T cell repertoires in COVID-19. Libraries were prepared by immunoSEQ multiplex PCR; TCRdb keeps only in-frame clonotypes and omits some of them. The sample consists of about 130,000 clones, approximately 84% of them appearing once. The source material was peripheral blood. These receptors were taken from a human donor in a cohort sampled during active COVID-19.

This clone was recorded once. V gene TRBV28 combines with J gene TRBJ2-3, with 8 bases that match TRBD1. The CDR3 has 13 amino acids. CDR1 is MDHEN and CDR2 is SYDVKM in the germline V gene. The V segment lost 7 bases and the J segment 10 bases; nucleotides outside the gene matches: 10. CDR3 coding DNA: TGTGCCAGCAAAGGGACAGGCTCCAGTTCGCAGTATTTT. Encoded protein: CASKGTGSSSQYF.

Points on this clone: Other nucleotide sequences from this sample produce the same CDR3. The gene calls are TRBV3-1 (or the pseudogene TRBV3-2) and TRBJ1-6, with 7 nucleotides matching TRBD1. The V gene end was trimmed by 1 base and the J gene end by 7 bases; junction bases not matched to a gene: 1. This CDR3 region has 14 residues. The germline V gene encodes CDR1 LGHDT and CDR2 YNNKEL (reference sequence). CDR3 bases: TGTGCCAGCAGCCAAGGCAGGGGGAATTCACCCCTCCACTTT. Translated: CASSQGRGNSPLHF.

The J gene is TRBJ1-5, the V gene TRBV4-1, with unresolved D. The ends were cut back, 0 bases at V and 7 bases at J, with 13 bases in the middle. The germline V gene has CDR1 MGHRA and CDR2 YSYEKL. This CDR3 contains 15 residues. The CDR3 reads CASSQEGLVGQPQHF. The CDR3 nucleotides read TGCGCCAGCAGCCAAGAAGGACTGGTGGGGCAGCCCCAGCATTTT.

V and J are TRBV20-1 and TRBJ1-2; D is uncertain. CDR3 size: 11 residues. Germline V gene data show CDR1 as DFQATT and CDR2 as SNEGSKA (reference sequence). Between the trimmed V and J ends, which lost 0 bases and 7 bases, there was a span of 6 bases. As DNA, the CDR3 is TGCAGTGCTAGAGATAAGAGTGGCTACACCTTC. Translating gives CSARDKSGYTF.

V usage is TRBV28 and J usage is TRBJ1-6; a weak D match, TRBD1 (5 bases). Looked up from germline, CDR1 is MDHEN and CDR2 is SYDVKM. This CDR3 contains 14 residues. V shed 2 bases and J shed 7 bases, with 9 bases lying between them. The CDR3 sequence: CASSLGAQNSPLHF. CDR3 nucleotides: TGTGCCAGCAGTTTAGGGGCCCAGAATTCACCCCTCCACTTT.

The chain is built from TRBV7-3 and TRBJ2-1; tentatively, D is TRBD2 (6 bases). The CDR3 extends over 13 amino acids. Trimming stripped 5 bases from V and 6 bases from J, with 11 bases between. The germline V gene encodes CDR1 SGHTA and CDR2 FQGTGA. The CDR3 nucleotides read TGTGCCAGCAGCACCGGGACTCCCAATGAGCAGTTCTTC. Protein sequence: CASSTGTPNEQFF.

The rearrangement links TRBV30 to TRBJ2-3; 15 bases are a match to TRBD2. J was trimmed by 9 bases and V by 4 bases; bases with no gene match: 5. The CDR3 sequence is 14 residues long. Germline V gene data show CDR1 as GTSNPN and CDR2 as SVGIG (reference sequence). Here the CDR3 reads CAWTEGLAGGTQYF. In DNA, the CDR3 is TGTGCCTGGACCGAGGGACTAGCGGGGGGAACGCAGTATTTT.

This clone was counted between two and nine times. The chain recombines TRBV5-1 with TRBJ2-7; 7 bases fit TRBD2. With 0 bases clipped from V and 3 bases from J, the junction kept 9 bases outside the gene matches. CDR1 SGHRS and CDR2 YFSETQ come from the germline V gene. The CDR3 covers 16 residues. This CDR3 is CASSLAPAGTIYEQYF. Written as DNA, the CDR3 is TGCGCCAGCAGCTTGGCCCCAGCAGGGACTATCTACGAGCAGTACTTC.

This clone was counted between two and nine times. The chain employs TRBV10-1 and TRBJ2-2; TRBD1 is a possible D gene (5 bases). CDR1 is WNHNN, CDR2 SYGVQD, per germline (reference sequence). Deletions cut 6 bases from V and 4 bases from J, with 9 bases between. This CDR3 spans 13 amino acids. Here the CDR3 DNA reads TGCGCCAGCAGAAAGGGGTCCACCGGGGAGCTGTTTTTT. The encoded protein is CASRKGSTGELFF.

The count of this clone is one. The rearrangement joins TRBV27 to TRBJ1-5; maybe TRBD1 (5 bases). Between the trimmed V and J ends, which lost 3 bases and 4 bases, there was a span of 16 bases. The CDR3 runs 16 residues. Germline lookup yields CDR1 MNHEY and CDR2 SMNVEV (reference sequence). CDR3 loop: CASSFARRGFNQPQHF. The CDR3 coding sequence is TGTGCCAGCAGTTTTGCCAGGAGGGGTTTTAATCAGCCCCAGCATTTT.

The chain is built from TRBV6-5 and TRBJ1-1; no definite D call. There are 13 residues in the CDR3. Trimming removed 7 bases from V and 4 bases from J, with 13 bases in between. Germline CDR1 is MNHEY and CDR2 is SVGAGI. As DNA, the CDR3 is TGTGCCAGCACTTTAGGACTGGGCACTGAAGCTTTCTTT. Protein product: CASTLGLGTEAFF.

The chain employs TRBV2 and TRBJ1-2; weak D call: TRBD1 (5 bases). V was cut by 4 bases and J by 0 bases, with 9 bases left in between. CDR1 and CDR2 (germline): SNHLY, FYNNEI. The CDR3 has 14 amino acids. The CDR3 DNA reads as TGTGCCAGCAGTGTGGACATCACTAACTATGGCTACACCTTC. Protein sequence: CASSVDITNYGYTF.

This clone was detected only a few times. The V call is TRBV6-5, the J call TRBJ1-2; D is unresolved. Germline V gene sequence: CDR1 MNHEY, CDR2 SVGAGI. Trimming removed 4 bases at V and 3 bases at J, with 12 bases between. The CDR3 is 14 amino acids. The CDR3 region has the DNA TGTGCCAGCAGTTCGCTCTCCGGGGACTATGGCTACACCTTC. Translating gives CASSSLSGDYGYTF.

The CDR3 loop is CASSLESLRPGANVLTF. In DNA form, the CDR3 reads TGTGCCAGCAGCTTAGAGTCACTACGCCCTGGGGCCAACGTCCTGACTTTC. This sequence joins TRBV7-2 and TRBJ2-6, with D uncertain. CDR1 and CDR2 from the germline V gene are SGHTA and FQGNSA. There are 17 residues in the CDR3. V was trimmed by 1 base and J by 2 bases, leaving 12 bases between them. The complete variable domain, with remaining parts taken from reference TRBV7-2 and TRBJ2-6, reads GAGVSQSPSNKVTEKGKDVELRCDPISGHTALYWYRQSLGQGLEFLIYFQGNSAPDKSGLPSDRFSAERTGGSVSTLTIQRTQQEDSAVYLCASSLESLRPGANVLTFGAGSRLTVL.

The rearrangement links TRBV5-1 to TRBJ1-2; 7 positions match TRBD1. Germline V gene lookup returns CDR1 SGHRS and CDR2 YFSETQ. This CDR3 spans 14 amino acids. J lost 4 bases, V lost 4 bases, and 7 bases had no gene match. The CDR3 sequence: CASSVNRGSYGYTF. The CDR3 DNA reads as TGCGCCAGCAGCGTTAACAGGGGTTCCTATGGCTACACCTTC. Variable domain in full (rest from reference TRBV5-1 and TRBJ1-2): KAGVTQTPRYLIKTRGQQVTLSCSPISGHRSVSWYQQTPGQGLQFLFEYFSETQRNKGNFPGRFSGRQFSNSRSEMNVSTLELGDSALYLCASSVNRGSYGYTFGSGTRLTVV.

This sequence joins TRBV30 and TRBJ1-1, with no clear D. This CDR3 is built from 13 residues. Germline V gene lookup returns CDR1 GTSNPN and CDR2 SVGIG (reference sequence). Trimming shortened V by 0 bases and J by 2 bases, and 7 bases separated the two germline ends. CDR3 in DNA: TGTGCCTGGAGTGTTCGGTTCAACACTGAAGCTTTCTTT. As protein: CAWSVRFNTEAFF.